One and the same sample provided the 17 T cell receptor beta chains below, sequenced in a study of blood T cells in healthy people across ages. Primed by a sample-barcoded 5' primer and a J-beta primer mix, a second PCR proceeded for roughly 7 to 12 cycles. In TCRdb, the 5' RACE reads were re-called with MiXCR into one record per CDR3 protein. This table has more than 1.4 million distinct CDR3 sequences, about 43% appearing once. Sequencing input: blood. The receptors derive from a young woman in good health.

This chain links TRBV20-1 with TRBJ1-5, with 8 bases fitting TRBD1. The CDR3 is 16 amino acids. J was trimmed by 5 bases and V by 3 bases; bases with no gene match: 12. Germline loops: CDR1 DFQATT, CDR2 SNEGSKA (reference sequence). The CDR3 bases are TGCAGTGCTAGGGAAGACCCGGGACAGGATCATCAGCCCCAGCATTTT. Amino acids: CSAREDPGQDHQPQHF.

V is TRBV29-1 and J is TRBJ1-1; 9 positions agree with TRBD1. Germline-derived CDR1 and CDR2 are SQVTM and ANQGSEA. The J segment lost 3 bases and the V segment lost 6 bases, leaving 5 bases of the junction unmatched. The CDR3 consists of 13 residues. DNA for the CDR3: TGCAGCGTCCTGACAGGGGGAGACACTGAAGCTTTCTTT. It yields the protein CSVLTGGDTEAFF.

This clonotype was counted only a few times. The J gene is TRBJ2-1, the V gene TRBV5-1, with 8 bases fitting TRBD2. This CDR3 spans 15 amino acids. Germline V gene sequence: CDR1 SGHRS, CDR2 YFSETQ. The ends lost 4 bases at V and 8 bases at J; junction bases unmatched: 11. CDR3 loop: CASSTIAGTVHEQFF. The CDR3 coding sequence is TGCGCCAGCAGCACCATAGCGGGAACGGTTCATGAGCAGTTCTTC.

The chain links TRBV11-2 to TRBJ2-7; perhaps TRBD2 as D (5 bases). From germline, CDR1 is SGHAT and CDR2 FQNNGV. The CDR3 totals 15 residues. The V and J ends lost 0 bases and 1 base respectively, with 10 bases between them. The CDR3 reads CASSLDLASSYEQYF. CDR3 DNA sequence: TGTGCCAGCAGCTTAGACCTAGCAAGTTCCTACGAGCAGTACTTC.

The chain employs TRBV6-5 and TRBJ2-7, with 12 positions matching TRBD2. V lost 5 bases, J lost 7 bases, and 9 bases stayed unmatched. CDR1 and CDR2 from the germline V gene are MNHEY and SVGAGI. The CDR3 loop spans 15 amino acids. CDR3 loop: CASSTSGRFNWEQYF. DNA of the CDR3: TGTGCCAGCAGTACTAGCGGGAGGTTCAATTGGGAGCAGTACTTC.

This clonotype was counted ten times or more. V usage is TRBV10-3 and J usage is TRBJ2-3; TRBD1 matches at 8 bases. CDR3 length: 16 residues. V lost 3 bases and J lost 0; bases outside the gene matches: 5. Germline values: CDR1 ENHRY, CDR2 SYGVKD. CDR3 region: CAISDVDRVSTDTQYF. The CDR3, as DNA: TGTGCCATCAGTGATGTGGACAGGGTGAGCACAGATACGCAGTATTTT.

V gene TRBV20-1 combines with J gene TRBJ2-5; weak D call: TRBD2 (7 bases). Trimming cost V 7 bases and J 3 bases, with 12 bases left between them. Germline assignment: CDR1 DFQATT and CDR2 SNEGSKA (reference sequence). The CDR3 spans 12 residues. The DNA of the CDR3 is TGCAGTGGTAGGGGGGGGAAAGAGACCCAGTACTTC. Translation: CSGRGGKETQYF.

In this sample, this clonotype turned up a few times. The chain is built from TRBV6-5 and TRBJ1-2; a possible D gene is TRBD1 (5 bases). V dropped 0 bases and J dropped 8 bases, with 13 bases sitting between them. This CDR3 region has 14 residues. Germline assignment: CDR1 MNHEY and CDR2 SVGAGI. The CDR3 protein is CASSYSSGRRGYTF. The CDR3, as DNA: TGTGCCAGCAGTTACTCGTCAGGGAGAAGGGGCTACACCTTC.

The chain links TRBV29-1 to TRBJ2-3; D is perhaps TRBD1 or TRBD2 (6 bases each). Germline V gene sequence: CDR1 SQVTM, CDR2 ANQGSEA. The V end lost 3 bases, the J end lost 2 bases, and 12 bases lay between the germline ends. The CDR3 sequence is 14 residues long. The CDR3 region is CSVDWGAFTDTQYF. The CDR3 nucleotides are TGCAGCGTTGACTGGGGGGCTTTCACAGATACGCAGTATTTT.

J is TRBJ1-6 and V is TRBV24-1, with unresolved D. V lost 8 bases to trimming and J lost 8 bases, with 12 bases between them. The germline CDR1 and CDR2 sequences are KGHDR and SFDVKD. CDR3 length: 13 amino acids. CDR3 coding DNA: TGTGCCACCAATGAGGGAACCCATTCACCCCTCCACTTT. Translating gives CATNEGTHSPLHF.

Concerning this clonotype itself: Since a much larger clone is just one base distant, this may be a read error. The chain couples TRBV6-5 to TRBJ2-3; 16 bases fit TRBD2. The CDR3 has 16 residues. With V trimmed by 6 bases and J by 4 bases, 4 bases remained unmatched. Germline V CDR1 and CDR2: MNHEY, SVGAGI. The DNA of the CDR3 is TGTGCCAGCAGACCCGGGACTAGCGGGGGGGCAGATACGCAGTATTTT. The encoded protein is CASRPGTSGGADTQYF.

This clonotype has more than one count but fewer than ten. One end of the junction varies from germline; a read error may be responsible. The V gene is TRBV2, the J gene TRBJ2-4; D is undetermined. CDR1 is SNHLY and CDR2 is FYNNEI in the germline V gene. The CDR3 has 15 residues. CDR3 in DNA: TGTGCAAGCAGTGACGGTCCCCAAGCCAAAAACATTCAGTACTTC. Translation gives CASSDGPQAKNIQYF.

The V gene is TRBV7-8, the J gene TRBJ1-6; D is unresolved. The CDR3 is 17 residues long. Germline CDR1 SGHVS, CDR2 FQNEAQ. Deletions cut 4 bases from V and 0 bases from J, with 13 bases between. CDR3 loop: CASSSNGRSSYNSPLHF. The CDR3 bases are TGTGCCAGCAGCTCGAACGGGAGGAGCTCCTATAATTCACCCCTCCACTTT.

The rearrangement uses TRBV13 and TRBJ2-7, with TRBD2 matching 11 bases. Germline values: CDR1 PRHDT, CDR2 FYEKMQ (reference sequence). Trimming at V came to 5 bases and at J to 4 bases, leaving 7 bases not matched to a gene. The CDR3 extends over 15 amino acids. The CDR3 DNA follows: TGTGCCAGCAGCGTCGGACTAGCGGGTCGGTACGAGCAGTACTTC. This translates into CASSVGLAGRYEQYF.

This clonotype was seen a handful of times. V gene TRBV5-1 combines with J gene TRBJ2-5, with 13 bases matching TRBD2. Germline CDR1 and CDR2: SGHRS and YFSETQ. The CDR3 runs 16 residues. V lost 3 bases to trimming and J lost 5 bases; unmatched junction nucleotides: 7. In DNA form, the CDR3 reads TGCGCCAGCAGCTCGCCGGGACTAGCGGGGATGGAGACCCAGTACTTC. This encodes CASSSPGLAGMETQYF.

The chain recombines TRBV5-1 with TRBJ2-4; D possibly matches TRBD1 or TRBD2 (5 bases each). The J call may be wrong; the DNA end is better matched by TRBJ2-7. Germline V lookup: CDR1 SGHRS, CDR2 YFSETQ. The length of the CDR3 is 18 residues. CDR3 DNA sequence: TGCGCCAGCAGCTTTCTCTCCGGGACCCTAAATCCGTCCGACGAGCAGTACTTC. Translated, it gives CASSFLSGTLNPSDEQYF.

CDR3 region: CASSPGGAFNTEAFF. Here the CDR3 DNA reads TGTGCCAGCAGCCCAGGGGGCGCGTTTAACACTGAAGCTTTCTTT. The chain couples TRBV28 to TRBJ1-1; the match to TRBD1 covers 8 bases. Germline V gene data show CDR1 as MDHEN and CDR2 as SYDVKM. J gave up 2 bases and V 6 bases, and 8 bases lay outside the gene matches. The CDR3 contains 15 residues.